The 29 T cell receptor beta chains below were found in one sample sequenced in a study of early T cells in non-severe SARS-CoV-2 infection. In TCRdb, the 5' RACE reads were re-called with MiXCR into one record per CDR3 protein. Here the sample spans roughly 25,000 distinct CDR3 sequences, 3.5% to 5% being singletons. The sequencing input was whole blood. All receptors come from an adult who was a healthcare worker with PCR-confirmed SARS-CoV-2 infection or an uninfected control (not recorded which).

This clonotype was seen ten or more times. This chain links TRBV5-1 with TRBJ2-1; a possible D gene is TRBD1 (5 bases). The CDR3 has 16 residues. Germline CDR1 and CDR2: SGHRS and YFSETQ. Trimming pared 0 bases from V and 4 bases from J, leaving 14 bases between. For the CDR3, the DNA is TGCGCCAGCAGCTTGGGTCCGACAGAGACTTACAATGAGCAGTTCTTC. It specifies CASSLGPTETYNEQFF.

This clonotype was detected many times. The gene calls are TRBV19 and TRBJ2-7, with TRBD2 as a possible D gene (6 bases). Germline CDR1 reads LNHDA; CDR2 reads SQIVND (reference sequence). Trimming removed 3 bases from V and 0 bases from J, with 9 bases in between. The CDR3 contains 14 residues. CDR3 amino acids: CASSIPGGSYEQYF. The CDR3 coding sequence is TGTGCCAGTAGTATCCCCGGGGGCTCCTACGAGCAGTACTTC.

Many counts were recorded for this clonotype. The J gene is TRBJ2-1, the V gene TRBV5-6, with D perhaps given as TRBD1 or TRBD2 (5 bases each). The CDR3 totals 11 residues. The germline V gene encodes CDR1 SGHDT and CDR2 YYEEEE. V was cut by 3 bases and J by 12 bases, with 10 bases left in between. Here the CDR3 reads CASSWGSGQFF. CDR3 bases: TGTGCCAGCAGCTGGGGGTCTGGGCAGTTCTTC.

This clonotype was counted ten times or more. The chain employs TRBV18 and TRBJ2-5, with D possibly being TRBD1 or TRBD2 (5 bases each). The CDR3 runs to 15 residues. V shed 0 bases and J shed 9 bases, with 17 bases lying between them. Per the germline V gene, CDR1 is KGHSH and CDR2 is LQKENI. This CDR3 reads CASSPPPGREVPQYF. CDR3 sequence (DNA): TGTGCCAGCTCACCACCCCCGGGACGCGAGGTGCCCCAGTACTTC.

This clonotype has only a few counts. The J gene is TRBJ2-2, the V gene TRBV7-3; D might be TRBD1 (5 bases). This CDR3 is 16 amino acids long. V lost 0 bases and J 1 base, leaving 9 bases between the germline ends. Germline assignment: CDR1 SGHTA and CDR2 FQGTGA. Here the CDR3 DNA reads TGTGCCAGCAGCTTAACAGTAACAGGGAACACCGGGGAGCTGTTTTTT. Amino acids: CASSLTVTGNTGELFF.

Many counts were recorded for this clonotype. The CDR3 region is CSVEDRVSYEQYF. The CDR3 region has the DNA TGCAGCGTGGAGGACAGGGTATCCTACGAGCAGTACTTC. This chain joins TRBV29-1 and TRBJ2-7; TRBD1 aligns across 8 bases. With 6 bases clipped from V and 1 base from J, the junction kept 5 bases outside the gene matches. There are 13 residues in the CDR3. Germline V gene sequence: CDR1 SQVTM, CDR2 ANQGSEA.

This clonotype has a count of ten or more. The V gene is TRBV10-3, the J gene TRBJ2-5; D is undetermined. This CDR3 comprises 14 residues. Between the trimmed V and J ends, which lost 3 bases and 3 bases, there was a span of 11 bases. Germline values: CDR1 ENHRY, CDR2 SYGVKD. CDR3 DNA sequence: TGTGCCATCAGTGAAAAGGGAATGGAAGAGACCCAGTACTTC. This encodes CAISEKGMEETQYF.

The table lists this clonotype with a few counts. V gene TRBV11-3 combines with J gene TRBJ2-1; either TRBD1 or TRBD2 may fit D (5 bases each). The CDR3 runs to 15 residues. The V end was cut by 1 base, the J end by 10 bases, with 17 bases between. The germline CDR1 and CDR2 sequences are SGHNT and YENEEA. The CDR3 coding sequence is TGTGCCAGCAGCTTAGGAGGGGACCGCGGTACCGAGCAGTTCTTC. As protein: CASSLGGDRGTEQFF.

This clonotype occurred many times. This chain links TRBV7-2 with TRBJ2-1; D is unresolved. The CDR3 extends over 14 amino acids. The V gene's germline CDR1 is SGHTA and CDR2 FQGNSA. V gave up 1 base and J gave up 4 bases, with 8 bases separating them. This CDR3 reads CASSLVAEYNEQFF. As DNA, the CDR3 is TGTGCCAGCAGCTTAGTGGCGGAATACAATGAGCAGTTCTTC.

This clonotype was detected many times. The V call is TRBV24-1, the J call TRBJ1-5; maybe TRBD1 (6 bases). CDR1 is KGHDR and CDR2 is SFDVKD in the germline V gene. The germline V and J ends were trimmed by 4 bases and 4 bases, with 7 bases remaining between them. The CDR3 is 13 residues long. The CDR3 sequence: CATSEGQNQPQHF. DNA of the CDR3: TGTGCCACCAGTGAGGGACAAAATCAGCCCCAGCATTTT.

This clonotype has ten or more counts. The chain carries TRBV7-2 and TRBJ1-2; D ambiguous. This CDR3 spans 13 amino acids. The V gene lost 4 bases and the J gene lost 10 bases, with 16 bases spanning the gap. In germline, CDR1 is SGHTA, CDR2 FQGNSA. The CDR3 is CASSSYTVLDYTF. The DNA of the CDR3 is TGTGCCAGCAGCTCCTACACGGTTTTGGACTACACCTTC. The complete variable domain, with remaining parts taken from reference TRBV7-2 and TRBJ1-2, reads GAGVSQSPSNKVTEKGKDVELRCDPISGHTALYWYRQSLGQGLEFLIYFQGNSAPDKSGLPSDRFSAERTGGSVSTLTIQRTQQEDSAVYLCASSSYTVLDYTFGSGTRLTVV.

Within the sample, this clonotype is medium-sized (0.01 to 0.1%). This chain links TRBV5-1 with TRBJ2-7; unclear D gene. Trimming removed 0 bases at V and 5 bases at J, with 6 bases between. The CDR3 is 12 residues long. Germline V gene lookup returns CDR1 SGHRS and CDR2 YFSETQ. The CDR3 sequence: CASSLEEDEQYF. The DNA for the CDR3 is TGCGCCAGCAGCTTGGAAGAAGACGAGCAGTACTTC.

This clonotype was seen ten or more times. The chain employs TRBV6-5 and TRBJ2-3, with 10 bases matching TRBD2. The CDR3 is 15 amino acids. In germline, CDR1 is MNHEY, CDR2 SVGAGI. Unmatched junction bases numbered 8, after V lost 2 bases and J lost 9 bases. CDR3 coding DNA: TGTGCCAGCAGTTACGGAGGGAGCGGGGGGGACACGCAGTATTTT. This sequence encodes CASSYGGSGGDTQYF.

In regard to this clonotype: One end of the junction does not line up with germline, which may come from a read error. The rearrangement joins TRBV7-7 to TRBJ1-4, with 8 bases aligning to TRBD1. Per the germline V gene, CDR1 is SSHAT and CDR2 is FNYEAQ (reference sequence). The CDR3 contains 13 residues. The CDR3 DNA sequence: TGTGCCAGCAGCACGGACAGGGATGAGAAACTGTTTTTT. It encodes CASSTDRDEKLFF.

This clonotype was seen at least ten times. V usage is TRBV29-1 and J usage is TRBJ1-1; D possibly corresponds to TRBD1 (6 bases). The CDR3 loop spans 18 amino acids. Germline CDR1 reads SQVTM; CDR2 reads ANQGSEA. V was shortened by 8 bases and J by 0 bases, with 28 bases between the two germline ends. CDR3 amino acids: CSSWGARTRGAMNTEAFF. The CDR3 nucleotides read TGCAGCTCATGGGGGGCCCGTACAAGAGGCGCTATGAACACTGAAGCTTTCTTT.

This chain uses TRBV5-1 with TRBJ2-1, with 11 bases aligning to TRBD2. V was clipped by 4 bases and J by 0 bases; unmatched bases: 3. The CDR3 is 16 residues long. CDR1 SGHRS and CDR2 YFSETQ come from the germline V gene. The CDR3 DNA reads TGCGCCAGCAGCCCGGGACTAGCGGTCTCCTACAATGAGCAGTTCTTC. Residues: CASSPGLAVSYNEQFF.

This clonotype appeared a few times. This rearrangement joins TRBV18 to TRBJ2-3; the D gene is possibly TRBD1 (5 bases). The V and J ends lost 7 bases and 1 base respectively, with 9 bases between them. The CDR3 consists of 13 residues. Per the germline V gene, CDR1 is KGHSH and CDR2 is LQKENI. The CDR3 is CASYLGGTDTQYF. As DNA, the CDR3 is TGTGCCAGCTACCTAGGGGGCACAGATACGCAGTATTTT.

This clonotype was recorded at least ten times. This sequence joins TRBV3-1 and TRBJ2-1; possibly TRBD2 for D (5 bases). Germline V lookup: CDR1 LGHDT, CDR2 YNNKEL (reference sequence). Trimming took off 4 bases at V and 1 base at J, with 11 bases between the two ends. The CDR3 length is 15 residues. In DNA form, the CDR3 reads TGTGCCAGCAGCCGACTCCTAGCTTCCTACAATGAGCAGTTCTTC. This encodes CASSRLLASYNEQFF.

This clonotype was counted many times. The genes are TRBV7-3 and TRBJ2-3; weak D call: TRBD2 (6 bases). Germline V gene data show CDR1 as SGHTA and CDR2 as FQGTGA. The ends were cut back, 4 bases at V and 0 bases at J, with 11 bases in the middle. There are 15 residues in the CDR3. Here the CDR3 reads CASSSGVSSTDTQYF. For the CDR3, the DNA is TGTGCCAGCAGCTCGGGGGTTTCTAGCACAGATACGCAGTATTTT.

The chain employs TRBV9 and TRBJ2-3; TRBD2 agrees at 9 bases. CDR3 length: 16 amino acids. Germline V gene sequence: CDR1 SGDLS, CDR2 YYNGEE. J gave up 4 bases and V 4 bases, and 10 bases lay outside the gene matches. The CDR3 spells CASSPSGGRGADTQYF. In nucleotides, the CDR3 is TGTGCCAGCAGCCCTAGTGGCGGGAGGGGAGCAGATACGCAGTATTTT.

This clonotype was seen a few times. The J gene is TRBJ1-2, the V gene TRBV5-4; a weak D match, TRBD1 (6 bases). The CDR3 runs 17 residues. Deletions cut 4 bases from V and 2 bases from J, with 21 bases between. In germline, CDR1 is SGHNT, CDR2 YYREEE (reference sequence). Here the CDR3 reads CASSPGGATGLNYGYTF. The CDR3 DNA reads TGTGCCAGCAGCCCCGGCGGAGCGACAGGCCTAAACTATGGCTACACCTTC.

The genes are TRBV2 and TRBJ2-3; 11 bases map to TRBD2. With 6 bases clipped from V and 5 bases from J, the junction kept 7 bases outside the gene matches. Germline V CDR1 and CDR2: SNHLY, FYNNEI. The length of the CDR3 is 15 residues. CDR3 coding DNA: TGTGCCAGCAGCCGCACTAGCGGGAGAGGAGATACGCAGTATTTT. This sequence encodes CASSRTSGRGDTQYF.

This clonotype showed up many times. The gene calls are TRBV10-2 and TRBJ2-3; D not certain. The CDR3 extends over 12 amino acids. The V and J ends lost 6 bases and 2 bases respectively, with 6 bases between them. Germline V gene data show CDR1 as WSHSY and CDR2 as SAAADI. The CDR3 region has the DNA TGCGCCAGCAGGACGACCACAGATACGCAGTATTTT. The encoded protein is CASRTTTDTQYF.

Many counts were recorded for this clonotype. This sequence joins TRBV9 and TRBJ1-3; D is unclear. Germline loops: CDR1 SGDLS, CDR2 YYNGEE. V lost 6 bases, J lost 4 bases, and 11 bases lay in between. The CDR3 has 13 residues. CDR3 sequence (DNA): TGTGCCAGCACCCACGGCGGGGGAAACACCATATATTTT. Translating gives CASTHGGGNTIYF. Drawing the rest from reference TRBV9 and TRBJ1-3, the complete variable domain is DSGVTQTPKHLITATGQRVTLRCSPRSGDLSVYWYQQSLDQGLQFLIQYYNGEERAKGNILERFSAQQFPDLHSELNLSSLELGDSALYFCASTHGGGNTIYFGEGSWLTVV.

This clonotype was recorded a few times. The rearrangement joins TRBV7-6 to TRBJ2-1, with TRBD2 matching over 12 bases. CDR3 length: 16 amino acids. V was pared by 5 bases and J by 6 bases, with 8 bases of the junction left unmatched. CDR1 is SGHVS, CDR2 FNYEAQ, per germline. In DNA form, the CDR3 reads TGTGCCAGCAGCCTTTTTGGACTAGCGGGAAGCAATGAGCAGTTCTTC. Residues: CASSLFGLAGSNEQFF.

This clonotype was observed many times. The chain is built from TRBV12-3 or TRBV12-4 and TRBJ1-3, with TRBD1 matching 10 bases. The CDR3 has 15 amino acids. V was pared by 6 bases and J by 0 bases, with 2 bases of the junction left unmatched. CDR3 amino acids: CASRGQGSSGNTIYF. The DNA for the CDR3 is TGTGCCAGCAGGGGACAGGGGTCCTCTGGAAACACCATATATTTT.

This clonotype was detected ten times or more. This chain links TRBV12-3 or TRBV12-4 with TRBJ2-2; D uncertain. This CDR3 is 15 amino acids long. Deletions cut 5 bases from V and 5 bases from J, with 15 bases between. In DNA form, the CDR3 reads TGTGCCAGCAGTCTCGAGGCAGGTGGTACCGGGGAGCTGTTTTTT. Translation gives CASSLEAGGTGELFF.

This clonotype was detected a few times. The rearrangement links TRBV10-3 to TRBJ2-1, with D uncertain. The CDR3 covers 12 residues. Trimming took 4 bases from V and 4 from J, leaving 5 bases between them. Looked up from germline, CDR1 is ENHRY and CDR2 is SYGVKD. For the CDR3, the DNA is TGTGCCATCAGTGCCACTTACAATGAGCAGTTCTTC. Its translation: CAISATYNEQFF.

There are a few counts of this clonotype. This chain joins TRBV7-2 and TRBJ1-5; a weak D match, TRBD1 (5 bases). This CDR3 contains 12 residues. The V gene lost 5 bases and the J gene lost 10 bases, with 12 bases spanning the gap. The V gene's germline CDR1 is SGHTA and CDR2 FQGNSA. As DNA, the CDR3 is TGTGCCAGCAGCCTCCCGGGGGTTCCCCAGCATTTT. Translating it yields CASSLPGVPQHF.